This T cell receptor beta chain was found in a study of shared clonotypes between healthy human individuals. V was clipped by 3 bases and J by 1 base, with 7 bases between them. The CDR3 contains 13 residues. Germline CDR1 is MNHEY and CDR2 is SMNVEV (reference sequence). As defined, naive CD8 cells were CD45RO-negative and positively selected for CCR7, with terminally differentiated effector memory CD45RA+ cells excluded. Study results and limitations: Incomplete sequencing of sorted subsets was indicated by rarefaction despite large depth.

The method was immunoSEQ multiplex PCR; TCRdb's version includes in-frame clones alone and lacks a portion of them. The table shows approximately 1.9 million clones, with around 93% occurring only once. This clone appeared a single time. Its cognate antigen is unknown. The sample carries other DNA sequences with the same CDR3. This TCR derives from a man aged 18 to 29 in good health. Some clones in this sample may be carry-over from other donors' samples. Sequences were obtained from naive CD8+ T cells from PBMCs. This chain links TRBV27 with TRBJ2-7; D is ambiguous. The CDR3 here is CASSLGQSYEQYF. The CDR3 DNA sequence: TGTGCCAGCAGTTTGGGTCAGTCCTACGAGCAGTACTTC.